This TCR beta chain was recorded in a study of blood T cell repertoires in COVID-19. V gave up 3 bases and J gave up 4 bases; unmatched junction bases: 7. The germline V gene encodes CDR1 LNHDA and CDR2 SQIVND (reference sequence). CDR3 length: 15 amino acids. How the authors handled the data: Estimation of nucleated cell counts was performed using reference gene primer amplification. Profiled with immunoSEQ multiplex PCR; TCRdb holds only in-frame clones, not every one. V and J calls plus clone size are reproduced from that table; the DNA served to infer D and trimming. The sample lists 20,000 to 25,000 clones, over 70% occurring once.

The sample was peripheral blood. The V and J genes are TRBV19 and TRBJ2-5, with 8 positions matching TRBD2. The TCR sequence derives from a man in his sixties with active COVID-19. CDR3 loop: CASSIWTAGGETQYF. The CDR3 DNA reads as TGTGCCAGTAGTATTTGGACTGCGGGAGGAGAGACCCAGTACTTC.